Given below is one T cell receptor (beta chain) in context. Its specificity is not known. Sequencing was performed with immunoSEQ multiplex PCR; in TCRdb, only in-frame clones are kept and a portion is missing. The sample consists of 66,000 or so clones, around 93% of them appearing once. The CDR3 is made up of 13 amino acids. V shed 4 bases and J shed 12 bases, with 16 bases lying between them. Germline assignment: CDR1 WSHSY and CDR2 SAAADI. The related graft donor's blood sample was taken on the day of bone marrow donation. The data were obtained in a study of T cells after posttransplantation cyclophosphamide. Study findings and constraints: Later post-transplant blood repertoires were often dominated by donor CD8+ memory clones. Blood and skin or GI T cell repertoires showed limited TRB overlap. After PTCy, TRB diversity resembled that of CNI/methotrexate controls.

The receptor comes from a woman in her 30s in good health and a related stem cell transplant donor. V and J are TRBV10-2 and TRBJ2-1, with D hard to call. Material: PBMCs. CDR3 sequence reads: CASSGKTFSAQFF. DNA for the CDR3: TGCGCCAGCAGTGGGAAAACCTTTTCAGCGCAGTTCTTC.